These T cell receptor beta chains were read from a single sample in a study of blood T cell repertoires in COVID-19. TCRdb keeps only in-frame clones here, not all; method: immunoSEQ multiplex PCR. Altogether hundreds of thousands of clones are present, over 75% being singletons, with the ten largest covering more than 10%. What was sequenced was peripheral blood. The receptors originated from a human donor in a cohort sampled during active COVID-19. Each CDR3 is given with its conserved first and last residue. D genes are given only for firm matches. A clone size is listed for some rows: how often the clone was seen (once, few, many), or a class if it is expanded.

j_call,clone_size,v_call,d_call,cdr3_aa,cdr3_nt
TRBJ1-1,-,TRBV5-4,-,CAFRPTLGATEAFF,TGTGCCTTCCGCCCAACTTTGGGGGCCACTGAAGCTTTCTTT
TRBJ2-2,-,TRBV4-1,TRBD2,CASSLSGRAPGELFF,TGCGCCAGCAGCCTAAGCGGGAGGGCCCCCGGGGAGCTGTTTTTT
TRBJ2-1,-,TRBV15,-,CATSRDPGAGERRIF,TGTGCCACCAGCAGAGATCCGGGGGCGGGAGAAAGGAGAATCTTC
TRBJ1-1,-,TRBV6-5,TRBD1,CASSYGDRGDTEAFF,TGTGCCAGCAGTTACGGAGACAGGGGTGACACTGAAGCTTTCTTT
TRBJ2-7,-,TRBV5-1,-,CASSLVQGSYEQYF,TGCGCCAGCAGCTTGGTGCAGGGCTCCTACGAGCAGTACTTC
TRBJ2-3,-,TRBV2,TRBD1,CASSALGGSTDTQYF,TGTGCCAGCAGTGCTTTAGGGGGCAGCACAGATACGCAGTATTTT
TRBJ2-1,-,TRBV28,-,CASSLWGGSYNEQFF,TGTGCCAGCAGTTTATGGGGGGGCTCCTACAATGAGCAGTTCTTC
TRBJ1-3,-,TRBV2,-,CASRGNRGISGNTIYF,TGTGCCAGCAGAGGAAATCGGGGGATCTCTGGAAACACCATATATTTT
TRBJ1-6,-,TRBV18,-,CASSPRTDNSPLHF,TGTGCCAGCTCACCCCGGACAGATAATTCACCCCTCCACTTT
TRBJ1-2,-,TRBV2,-,CASSEAFGAGGYTF,TGTGCCAGCAGTGAAGCTTTTGGGGCTGGCGGCTACACCTTC
TRBJ2-1,once,TRBV27,-,CASSLSQGKYEQFF,TGTGCCAGCAGTTTGAGCCAGGGGAAGTATGAGCAGTTCTTC
TRBJ2-1,-,TRBV7-8,TRBD1,CASSSYKRSGTGGISGTNEQFF,TGTGCCAGCAGCTCTTATAAGCGATCTGGGACAGGGGGAATTAGCGGGACGAATGAGCAGTTCTTC
TRBJ2-1,-,TRBV7-3,TRBD1,CASSRGQGAYNEQFF,TGTGCCAGCAGCAGGGGACAGGGGGCATACAATGAGCAGTTCTTC
TRBJ2-1,-,TRBV6-5,-,CASSRMKRYEQFF,TGTGCCAGCAGTCGTATGAAGAGGTACGAGCAGTTCTTC
TRBJ1-4,few,TRBV7-9,-,CASSLLPGGLGNEKLFF,TGTGCCAGCAGCTTACTCCCGGGGGGACTCGGGAATGAAAAACTGTTTTTT
TRBJ2-1,-,TRBV20-1,-,CSASIVKTTSYNEQFF,TGCAGTGCTAGTATCGTCAAAACTACCTCCTACAATGAGCAGTTCTTC
TRBJ2-7,-,TRBV4-1,-,CASSHPGGGSLSEQYF,TGCGCCAGCAGCCACCCCGGGGGCGGGAGTCTAAGCGAGCAGTACTTC
TRBJ1-5,-,TRBV3-1/TRBV3-2,-,CASSLTGVNQPQHF,TGTGCCAGCAGCCTTACGGGAGTCAATCAGCCCCAGCATTTT
TRBJ1-2,-,TRBV2,-,CASSEKNLAGYTF,TGTGCCAGCAGTGAGAAGAACTTAGCTGGCTACACCTTC
TRBJ2-5,once,TRBV18,-,CASSPQGGPSLETQYF,TGTGCCAGCTCACCACAGGGGGGGCCTAGTCTGGAGACCCAGTACTTC
TRBJ2-7,once,TRBV27,-,CASSLWQASYEQYF,TGTGCCAGCAGTTTGTGGCAGGCATCCTACGAGCAGTACTTC
TRBJ2-2,-,TRBV5-1,-,CASSLATRTPNTGELFF,TGCGCCAGCAGCTTGGCCACCAGGACACCGAACACCGGGGAGCTGTTTTTT
TRBJ1-1,-,TRBV28,-,CASTFRRGEVRRTEAFF,TGTGCCAGCACCTTCCGACGGGGGGAGGTTCGTCGCACTGAAGCTTTCTTT
TRBJ2-1,-,TRBV5-1,-,CASKTQGTEQFF,TGCGCCAGCAAGACCCAGGGTACTGAGCAGTTCTTC
TRBJ2-5,-,TRBV10-3,-,CAISESQVGTQYF,TGTGCCATCAGTGAGTCGCAAGTCGGGACCCAGTACTTC
TRBJ1-2,-,TRBV29-1,-,CSVAGGIGYGYTF,TGCAGCGTTGCGGGGGGTATCGGCTATGGCTACACCTTC
TRBJ2-7,-,TRBV9,TRBD1,CASSPTGTTYEQYF,TGTGCCAGCAGCCCGACAGGGACCACCTACGAGCAGTACTTC
TRBJ2-1,once,TRBV27,TRBD2,CASSFLSSGEYNEQFF,TGTGCCAGCAGTTTCCTGTCTAGCGGGGAGTACAATGAGCAGTTCTTC
TRBJ1-2,-,TRBV20-1,-,CSASSGTGSKENGYTF,TGCAGTGCTAGTTCCGGAACAGGGTCAAAGGAGAATGGCTACACCTTC
TRBJ1-5,-,TRBV6-6,-,CASSYDQSNQPQHF,TGTGCCAGCAGTTACGATCAGAGCAATCAGCCCCAGCATTTT
TRBJ2-1,-,TRBV7-9,-,CASSLGGPSYNEQFF,TGTGCCAGCAGCTTAGGAGGGCCATCCTACAATGAGCAGTTCTTC
TRBJ2-7,-,TRBV6-6,-,CASSYSPRGRGHEQYF,TGTGCCAGCAGTTACTCCCCGAGGGGGAGGGGTCACGAGCAGTACTTC
TRBJ2-1,-,TRBV6-5,TRBD2,CASSSTSGRLNEQFF,TGTGCCAGCAGCTCAACTAGCGGGAGGCTCAATGAGCAGTTCTTC
TRBJ2-1,-,TRBV2,-,CASSESASEQFF,TGTGCCAGCAGTGAATCAGCTAGTGAGCAGTTCTTC
TRBJ2-7,-,TRBV9,-,CASSVGGTYEQYF,TGTGCCAGCAGCGTCGGCGGGACCTACGAGCAGTACTTC
TRBJ1-1,few,TRBV6-6,-,CASSTQGAFF,TGTGCCAGCAGTACCCAGGGCGCTTTCTTT
TRBJ1-2,-,TRBV9,-,CASSSRSGFNYGYTF,TGTGCCAGCAGCTCCCGATCAGGGTTCAACTATGGCTACACCTTC
TRBJ2-5,-,TRBV11-1,TRBD2,CASSIQGGLSGETQYF,TGTGCCAGCAGCATCCAGGGAGGGCTCTCGGGGGAGACCCAGTACTTC
TRBJ2-3,-,TRBV4-3,-,CASSQDLEGSVDTQYF,TGCGCCAGCAGCCAAGATTTGGAGGGATCGGTTGATACGCAGTATTTT
TRBJ2-2,-,TRBV7-2,-,CASSFPSNTGELFF,TGTGCCAGCAGCTTCCCCTCGAACACCGGGGAGCTGTTTTTT
TRBJ2-2,-,TRBV6-6,-,CASSWGNTGELFF,TGTGCCAGCAGTTGGGGCAACACCGGGGAGCTGTTTTTT
TRBJ2-1,-,TRBV5-6,TRBD2,CASSSLAGVGYNEQFF,TGTGCCAGCAGCTCCTTAGCGGGAGTCGGGTACAATGAGCAGTTCTTC
TRBJ2-3,once,TRBV20-1,-,CSARRDTQYF,TGCAGTGCTCGGCGGGATACGCAGTATTTT
TRBJ2-7,-,TRBV30,-,CAWSAFGEEQYF,TGTGCCTGGAGTGCTTTCGGGGAAGAGCAGTACTTC
TRBJ2-1,-,TRBV5-1,TRBD2,CASSLGGSSYNEQFF,TGCGCCAGCAGCTTAGGCGGGAGCTCCTACAATGAGCAGTTCTTC
TRBJ2-2,-,TRBV9,TRBD2,CASRRTSMNTGELFF,TGTGCCAGCAGGAGGACTAGCATGAACACCGGGGAGCTGTTTTTT
TRBJ2-7,-,TRBV9,TRBD2,CASSAGGEQYF,TGTGCCAGCAGCGCGGGAGGGGAGCAGTACTTC
TRBJ2-2,-,TRBV5-1,-,CASSLVQGTGELFF,TGCGCCAGCAGCTTGGTTCAGGGGACCGGGGAGCTGTTTTTT
TRBJ1-2,-,TRBV28,-,CASSLEGRAYGYTF,TGTGCCAGCAGTTTGGAGGGGCGGGCATATGGCTACACCTTC
TRBJ1-4,-,TRBV11-2,-,CASSSGQFSEKLFF,TGTGCCAGCAGCTCTGGACAGTTTTCTGAAAAACTGTTTTTT
TRBJ2-1,-,TRBV7-2,-,CASSTQGGNEQFF,TGTGCCAGCAGCACCCAGGGGGGCAATGAGCAGTTCTTC
TRBJ1-1,-,TRBV29-1,-,CSVGSILTTEAFF,TGCAGCGTTGGGAGCATACTTACCACTGAAGCTTTCTTT
TRBJ2-7,-,TRBV3-1/TRBV3-2,-,CASSQGSISYEQYF,TGTGCCAGCAGCCAAGGGTCTATCTCCTACGAGCAGTACTTC
TRBJ2-5,-,TRBV7-2,-,CASSLVGAFETQYF,TGTGCCAGCAGCTTGGTGGGGGCGTTCGAGACCCAGTACTTC
TRBJ2-7,-,TRBV27,-,CASSLQGRPAYEQYF,TGTGCCAGCAGTTTACAGGGGCGGCCGGCTTACGAGCAGTACTTC
TRBJ2-3,-,TRBV18,-,CASSPPGGPRTDTQYF,TGTGCCAGCTCACCACCGGGGGGTCCCCGCACAGATACGCAGTATTTT
TRBJ2-1,-,TRBV29-1,-,CSVAGEYLIYNEQFF,TGCAGCGTTGCGGGGGAGTACCTGATCTACAATGAGCAGTTCTTC
TRBJ2-5,-,TRBV9,-,CASNPGSGVETQYF,TGTGCCAGCAACCCAGGGTCGGGAGTAGAGACCCAGTACTTC
TRBJ2-7,-,TRBV18,TRBD2,CASSPGRREFYEQYF,TGTGCCAGCTCGCCTGGCCGGCGGGAGTTCTACGAGCAGTACTTC